These 10 T cell receptor beta chains were sequenced from one sample in a study of CD4 T cells in relation to SARS-CoV-2 and coronaviruses. Data came from immunoSEQ multiplex PCR; TCRdb stores just in-frame clones and leaves some out. Of about 36,000 clones in the sample, about 80% were seen once. The antigens for these receptors are not known. The material sequenced was memory CD4+ T cells from PBMCs, cultured in vitro. Receptors were obtained from an adult with COVID-19.

This chain links TRBV29-1 with TRBJ2-7, with D hard to call. The CDR3 runs 15 residues. CDR1 SQVTM and CDR2 ANQGSEA come from the germline V gene. Trimming removed 0 bases at V and 2 bases at J, with 14 bases between. The CDR3 DNA sequence: TGCAGCGTTGAAGATCCCAGTTTGGTTACCTACGAGCAGTACTTC. Encoded protein: CSVEDPSLVTYEQYF.

This clone was counted once. This rearrangement joins TRBV6-5 to TRBJ2-1, with 10 bases aligning to TRBD2. Germline assignment: CDR1 MNHEY and CDR2 SVGAGI. This CDR3 spans 13 amino acids. J was trimmed by 4 bases and V by 11 bases; bases with no gene match: 5. CDR3 region: CASGLAVYNEQFF. The CDR3 region has the DNA TGTGCCTCTGGACTAGCGGTTTACAATGAGCAGTTCTTC.

This clone occurred a few times. The CDR3: CATGLYNEQFF. DNA for the CDR3: TGTGCCACTGGACTATACAATGAGCAGTTCTTC. The chain employs TRBV2 and TRBJ2-1; a possible D gene is TRBD2 (6 bases). V lost 10 bases to trimming and J lost 4 bases, with 8 bases between them. The CDR3 has 11 residues. The V gene's germline CDR1 is SNHLY and CDR2 FYNNEI.

The chain joins TRBV15 to TRBJ1-6, with 8 nucleotides matching TRBD1. This CDR3 comprises 21 residues. Germline V gives CDR1 LNHNV, CDR2 YYDKDF (reference sequence). Unmatched junction bases numbered 17, after V lost 3 bases and J lost 1 base. The chain's CDR3 is CATSSSTGTGVFESYNSPLHF. The CDR3 nucleotides read TGTGCCACCAGCAGCTCAACGGGGACAGGAGTTTTTGAATCCTATAATTCACCCCTCCACTTT.

The chain employs TRBV11-3 and TRBJ2-1; TRBD2 agrees at 9 bases. V lost 5 bases, J lost 5 bases, and 10 bases stayed unmatched. Germline CDR1 and CDR2: SGHNT and YENEEA. This CDR3 region has 16 residues. For the CDR3, the DNA is TGTGCCAGCAGCGCTCCGACTAGCGGATCCGACAATGAGCAGTTCTTC. Amino acids: CASSAPTSGSDNEQFF.

The rearrangement joins TRBV6-5 to TRBJ2-1; D remains unclear. V lost 0 bases, J lost 7 bases, and 7 bases lay in between. CDR3 size: 13 residues. Per germline, CDR1 MNHEY and CDR2 SVGAGI. In nucleotides, the CDR3 is TGTGCCAGCAGTTACTCGCCCTGGAATGAGCAGTTCTTC. Its protein product is CASSYSPWNEQFF.

The chain employs TRBV29-1 and TRBJ2-3; maybe TRBD2 (5 bases). Germline loops: CDR1 SQVTM, CDR2 ANQGSEA. The V end was cut by 1 base, the J end by 5 bases, with 13 bases between. The CDR3 is 14 residues long. The CDR3 DNA reads TGCAGCGTTGAAGGACGGCTAGCCAAAGATACGCAGTATTTT. Translation: CSVEGRLAKDTQYF.

The rearrangement uses TRBV7-9 and TRBJ1-4, with 7 bases aligning to TRBD1. J gave up 5 bases and V 5 bases, and 11 bases lay outside the gene matches. Germline V lookup: CDR1 SEHNR, CDR2 FQNEAQ (reference sequence). The CDR3 extends over 16 amino acids. This CDR3 is CASSLGSGTVNEKLFF. CDR3 bases: TGTGCCAGCAGCCTGGGATCCGGGACAGTCAATGAAAAACTGTTTTTT.

The J gene is TRBJ1-1, the V gene TRBV7-6, with TRBD1 matching over 10 bases. The CDR3 has 15 amino acids. Germline V lookup: CDR1 SGHVS, CDR2 FNYEAQ. V lost 4 bases, J lost 1 base, and 3 bases stayed unmatched. CDR3 region: CASSSRQGANTEAFF. The CDR3 bases are TGTGCCAGCAGCTCTCGACAGGGGGCGAACACTGAAGCTTTCTTT.

This clone was found a few times. This chain links TRBV11-3 with TRBJ2-2; D remains ambiguous. Trimming removed 3 bases at V and 6 bases at J, with 8 bases between. The germline V gene has CDR1 SGHNT and CDR2 YENEEA. The CDR3 loop spans 13 amino acids. The CDR3 is CASSFLVSGELFF. In DNA form, the CDR3 reads TGTGCCAGCAGCTTCCTAGTTTCCGGGGAGCTGTTTTTT.